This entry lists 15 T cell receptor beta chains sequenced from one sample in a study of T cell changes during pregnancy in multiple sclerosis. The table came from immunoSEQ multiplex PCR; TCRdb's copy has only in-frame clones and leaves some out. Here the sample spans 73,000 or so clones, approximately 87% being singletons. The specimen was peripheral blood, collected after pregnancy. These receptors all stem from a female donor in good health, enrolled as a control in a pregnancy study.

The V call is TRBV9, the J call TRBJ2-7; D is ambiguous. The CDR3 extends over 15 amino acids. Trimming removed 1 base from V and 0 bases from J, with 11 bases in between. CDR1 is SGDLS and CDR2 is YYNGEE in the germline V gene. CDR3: CASSVNSASSYEQYF. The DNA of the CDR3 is TGTGCCAGCAGCGTAAATAGTGCAAGCTCCTACGAGCAGTACTTC.

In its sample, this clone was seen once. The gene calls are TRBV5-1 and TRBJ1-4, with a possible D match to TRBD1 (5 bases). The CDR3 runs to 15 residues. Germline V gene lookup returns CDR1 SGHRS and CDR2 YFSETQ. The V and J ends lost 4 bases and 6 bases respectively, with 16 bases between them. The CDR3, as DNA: TGCGCCAGCAGCACCCAGGGCGAACGGTATGAAAAACTGTTTTTT. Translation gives CASSTQGERYEKLFF.

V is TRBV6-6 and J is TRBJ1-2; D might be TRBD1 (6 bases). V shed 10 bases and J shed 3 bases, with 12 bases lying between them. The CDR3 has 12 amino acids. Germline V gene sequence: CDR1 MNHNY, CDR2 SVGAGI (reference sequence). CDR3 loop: CATQDSYYGYTF. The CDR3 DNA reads TGTGCCACCCAGGACAGCTACTATGGCTACACCTTC.

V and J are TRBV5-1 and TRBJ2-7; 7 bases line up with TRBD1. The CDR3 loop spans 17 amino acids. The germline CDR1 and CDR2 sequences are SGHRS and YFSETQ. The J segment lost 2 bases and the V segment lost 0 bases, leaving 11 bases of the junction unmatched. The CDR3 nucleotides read TGCGCCAGCAGCTTGGGTGGGACAGTCCCGGGTGCCTACGAGCAGTACTTC. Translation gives CASSLGGTVPGAYEQYF. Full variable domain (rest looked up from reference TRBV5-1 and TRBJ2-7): KAGVTQTPRYLIKTRGQQVTLSCSPISGHRSVSWYQQTPGQGLQFLFEYFSETQRNKGNFPGRFSGRQFSNSRSEMNVSTLELGDSALYLCASSLGGTVPGAYEQYFGPGTRLTVT.

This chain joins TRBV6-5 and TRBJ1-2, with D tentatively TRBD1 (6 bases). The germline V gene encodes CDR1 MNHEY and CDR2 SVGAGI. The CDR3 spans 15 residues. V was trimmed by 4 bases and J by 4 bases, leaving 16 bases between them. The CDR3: CASSWDKWGRYGYTF. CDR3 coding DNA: TGTGCCAGCAGTTGGGACAAGTGGGGCCGCTATGGCTACACCTTC.

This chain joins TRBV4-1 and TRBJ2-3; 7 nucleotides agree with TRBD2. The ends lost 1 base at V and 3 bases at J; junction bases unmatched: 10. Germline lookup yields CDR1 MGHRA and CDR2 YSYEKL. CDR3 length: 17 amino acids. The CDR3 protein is CASSQVGSRRGTDTQYF. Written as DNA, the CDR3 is TGCGCCAGCAGCCAAGTCGGCTCACGGCGGGGGACAGATACGCAGTATTTT.

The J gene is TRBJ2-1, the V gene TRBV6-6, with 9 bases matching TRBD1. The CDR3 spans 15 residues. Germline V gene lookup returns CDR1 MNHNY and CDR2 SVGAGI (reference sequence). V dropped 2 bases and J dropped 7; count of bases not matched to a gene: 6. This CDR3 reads CASSYGDRVANEQFF. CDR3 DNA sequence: TGTGCCAGCAGTTACGGGGACAGGGTTGCAAATGAGCAGTTCTTC.

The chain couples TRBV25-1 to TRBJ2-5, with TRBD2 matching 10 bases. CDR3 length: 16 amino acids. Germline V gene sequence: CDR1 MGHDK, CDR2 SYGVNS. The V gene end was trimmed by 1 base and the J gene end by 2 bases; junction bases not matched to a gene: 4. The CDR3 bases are TGTGCCAGCAGTGAATCCCTAGCGGGGGAGCAAGAGACCCAGTACTTC. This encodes CASSESLAGEQETQYF.

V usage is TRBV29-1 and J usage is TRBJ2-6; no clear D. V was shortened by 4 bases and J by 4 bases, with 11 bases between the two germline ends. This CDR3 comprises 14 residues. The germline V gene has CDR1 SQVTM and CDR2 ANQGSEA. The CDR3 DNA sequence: TGCAGCGTTGTTTGGAGCTTGGGGGCCAACGTCCTGACTTTC. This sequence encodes CSVVWSLGANVLTF.

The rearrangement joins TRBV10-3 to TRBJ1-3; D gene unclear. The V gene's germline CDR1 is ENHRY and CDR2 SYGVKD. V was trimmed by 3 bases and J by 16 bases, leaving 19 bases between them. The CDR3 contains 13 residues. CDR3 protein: CAISDSPGQSGYF. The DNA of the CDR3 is TGTGCCATCAGTGACTCGCCCGGGCAGTCGGGGTATTTT.

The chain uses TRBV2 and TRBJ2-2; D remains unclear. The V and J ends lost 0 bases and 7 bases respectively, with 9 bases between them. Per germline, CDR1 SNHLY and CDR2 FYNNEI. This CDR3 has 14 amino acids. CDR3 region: CASSEASTLGELFF. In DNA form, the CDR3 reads TGTGCCAGCAGTGAAGCGTCCACTCTCGGGGAGCTGTTTTTT.

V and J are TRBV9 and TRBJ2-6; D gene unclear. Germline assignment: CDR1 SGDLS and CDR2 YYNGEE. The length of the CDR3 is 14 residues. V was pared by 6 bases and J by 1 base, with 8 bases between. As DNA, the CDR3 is TGTGCCAGCAATATCGGGTCTGGGGCCAACGTCCTGACTTTC. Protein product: CASNIGSGANVLTF.

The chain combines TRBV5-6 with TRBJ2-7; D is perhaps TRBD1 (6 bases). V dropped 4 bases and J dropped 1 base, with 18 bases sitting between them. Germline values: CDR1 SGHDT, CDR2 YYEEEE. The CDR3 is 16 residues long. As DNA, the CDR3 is TGTGCCAGCAGCCCCGGGTGGGGGCCAGAGTCCTACGAGCAGTACTTC. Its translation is CASSPGWGPESYEQYF.

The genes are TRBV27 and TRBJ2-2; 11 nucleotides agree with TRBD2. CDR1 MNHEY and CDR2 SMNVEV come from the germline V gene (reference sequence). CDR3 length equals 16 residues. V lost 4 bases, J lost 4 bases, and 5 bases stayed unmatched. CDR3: CASSSLAGGPTGELFF. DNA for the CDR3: TGTGCCAGCAGTTCTTTAGCGGGAGGGCCCACCGGGGAGCTGTTTTTT.

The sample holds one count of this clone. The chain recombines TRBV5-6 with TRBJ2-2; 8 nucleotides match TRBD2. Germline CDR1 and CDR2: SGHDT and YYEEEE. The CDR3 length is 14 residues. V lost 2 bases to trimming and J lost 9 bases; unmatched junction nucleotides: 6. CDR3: CASSLSSGRWELFF. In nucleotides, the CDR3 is TGTGCCAGCAGCTTATCTAGCGGGCGGTGGGAGCTGTTTTTT.